The clone carrying this T cell receptor (beta chain) occurred many times. Its antigen remains unknown. Trimming took off 0 bases at V and 8 bases at J, with 14 bases between the two ends. This CDR3 has 14 amino acids. From germline, CDR1 is SGHRS and CDR2 YFSETQ. The source of the sample is a study of molecular identifiers for immune sequencing clone quantification. Overall study findings and caveats: In naive cells, under 1% of molecules belonged to clones above 20 RNA copies, against over 97% in effector cells.

The use of previously described methods and listed TCR primers produced the bulk TCR libraries. Each CDR3 protein is one row after TCRdb ran MiXCR on the PCR reads. The sample lists about 630,000 distinct CDR3 sequences, about 25% seen once, with 0.7% to 0.95% in the top ten. The chain couples TRBV5-1 to TRBJ2-5; D might be TRBD2 (6 bases). Sequenced material: naive CD8+ T cells from blood, with Jurkat cell RNA spiked in. Described subset: FACS-sorted CD8+CD4-CCR7+CD45RA+ naive T cells. The sequence derives from a human donor in good health. Some libraries in this study had Jurkat cell RNA spiked in. The CDR3: CASSLAGTPPTQYF. Here the CDR3 DNA reads TGCGCCAGCAGCTTGGCCGGGACTCCCCCTACCCAGTACTTC.